What follows describes a single T cell receptor beta chain. The V and J ends lost 0 bases and 6 bases respectively, with 15 bases between them. The CDR3 has 15 amino acids. Per the germline V gene, CDR1 is LGHNA and CDR2 is YNFKEQ. Some clones are missing from TCRdb's copy, which holds only in-frame ones; the method was immunoSEQ multiplex PCR. The sample lists 50,000 or so clones, roughly 94% occurring once. This entry comes from a study of T cell changes during pregnancy in multiple sclerosis. V is TRBV4-2 and J is TRBJ2-7, with D perhaps TRBD1 (5 bases). This sequence originates from a female donor with multiple sclerosis, enrolled in a pregnancy study. The sample in question was CD8+ T cells from peripheral blood mononuclear cells, obtained in the first trimester of pregnancy. The CDR3 DNA follows: TGTGCCAGCAGCCAAGATCGGGCAGGGCTCTCCGAGCAGTACTTC. It translates to CASSQDRAGLSEQYF.